The rows below give T cell receptor beta chains drawn from one sample of a study of blood T cell repertoires in COVID-19. Generated by immunoSEQ multiplex PCR, the TCRdb table keeps only in-frame clones and is missing some. The sample holds some 24,000 clones; about 76% are singletons and the top ten take approximately 7%. Sequenced: peripheral blood. The receptors stem from a man in his 70s with acute or convalescent COVID-19. Both conserved end residues are part of each CDR3. D genes are given only for firm matches. Rows give clone size only sometimes, using once, few, many, or a class for an expanded clone.

>NA|TRBV24-1|TRBD2|TRBJ2-2
TGTGCCACCAGTGATGCTAGCGGGAGAGTTAAGGGAGGGGAGCTGTTTTTT
CATSDASGRVKGGELFF
>NA|TRBV27|NA|TRBJ1-1
TGTGCCAGCAGTACGAAAACCCGGGGGAACACTGAAGCTTTCTTT
CASSTKTRGNTEAFF
>NA|TRBV12-3/TRBV12-4|TRBD1|TRBJ2-4
TGTGCCAGCAGTTTATCGGACAGGGGTATTCAGTACTTC
CASSLSDRGIQYF
>NA|TRBV19|TRBD2|TRBJ2-2
TGTGCCAGTACCACCACGGGGGGGACCGGGGAGCTGTTTTTT
CASTTTGGTGELFF
>few|TRBV11-3|NA|TRBJ1-1
TGTGCCAGCAGCAGCGGGCCCCTCACTGAAGCTTTCTTT
CASSSGPLTEAFF
>NA|TRBV11-3|TRBD1|TRBJ1-1
TGTGCCAGCAGTCTACAGGGGTCTAACACTGAAGCTTTCTTT
CASSLQGSNTEAFF
>NA|TRBV13|NA|TRBJ2-3
TGTGCCAGCAGCTTACCCGGAGCAGATACGCAGTATTTT
CASSLPGADTQYF
>few|TRBV6-4|TRBD1|TRBJ1-6
TGTGCCAGCAGATTGACGCCAGGGGGCTATAATTCACCCCTCCACTTT
CASRLTPGGYNSPLHF
>few|TRBV9|NA|TRBJ2-3
TGTGCCAGCAGCCTGGGGGAGGTTGGCACAGATACGCAGTATTTT
CASSLGEVGTDTQYF
>NA|TRBV11-2|NA|TRBJ1-4
TGTGCCAGCAGCTTAGTGGGGGCCTCGGCGGAAAAACTGTTTTTT
CASSLVGASAEKLFF
>NA|TRBV10-3|TRBD1|TRBJ2-7
TGTGCCATCAGTTTTCCGGGACAGGGGGTTCGGTTGTACTTC
CAISFPGQGVRLYF
>NA|TRBV5-6|TRBD1|TRBJ2-5
TGTGCCAGCAGCTTAGCGGGACAGGGGTACCAAGAGACCCAGTACTTC
CASSLAGQGYQETQYF
>NA|TRBV5-4|NA|TRBJ2-3
TGTGCCAGCAGCCCCAGCGGGTTCACAGATACGCAGTATTTT
CASSPSGFTDTQYF
>NA|TRBV6-5|NA|TRBJ2-2
TGTGCCAGCAGCTTACAGGGATTTAACACCGGGGAGCTGTTTTTT
CASSLQGFNTGELFF
>NA|TRBV7-2|NA|TRBJ2-5
TGTGCCAGCAGGCCCGAGGGTTTTAAAGGGACCCAGTACTTC
CASRPEGFKGTQYF
>NA|TRBV6-5|NA|TRBJ2-1
TGTGCCAGCAGTTACCCAGGGGTGCGAGAGCAGTTCTTC
CASSYPGVREQFF
>NA|TRBV11-3|TRBD1|TRBJ2-1
TGTGCCAGCAGCCAAGGGGACAGCCAGTACAATGAGCAGTTCTTC
CASSQGDSQYNEQFF
>NA|TRBV27|TRBD1|TRBJ2-7
TGTGCCAGCTGGGGGACAGCTCCCTACGAGCAGTACTTC
CASWGTAPYEQYF
>NA|TRBV24-1|NA|TRBJ2-3
TGTGCCACCAGTGACCGCACTTACCGACAGGGCACAGATACGCAGTATTTT
CATSDRTYRQGTDTQYF
>once|TRBV6-5|TRBD2|TRBJ2-7
TGTGCCAGCAGTACCCACGGGACTAGTTGGTACGAGCAGTACTTC
CASSTHGTSWYEQYF
>NA|TRBV5-4|TRBD1|TRBJ2-2
TGTGCCAGCAGCTTGCAGCAGGGGGCCCAGGAGCTGTTTTTT
CASSLQQGAQELFF
>few|TRBV25-1|NA|TRBJ1-2
TGTGCCAGCATGGCCCAGGGCTTCAACTATGGCTACACCTTC
CASMAQGFNYGYTF
>NA|TRBV15|TRBD2|TRBJ2-7
TGTGCCACCAGCAGCGATGTAGCGGGGGGCGGGTACGAGCAGTACTTC
CATSSDVAGGGYEQYF
>NA|TRBV3-1/TRBV3-2|TRBD1|TRBJ1-5
TGTGCCAGCAGCCCGGGACAGGGGAATCAGCCCCAGCATTTT
CASSPGQGNQPQHF
>NA|TRBV18|TRBD2|TRBJ2-1
TGTGCCAGCTCGGCCGGGACTAGCGGGGGAGTGGGTGTCATCGGTGAGCAGTTCTTC
CASSAGTSGGVGVIGEQFF
>NA|TRBV13|NA|TRBJ1-3
TGTGCCAGCAGCTTCCAGGACTCTGGAAACACCATATATTTT
CASSFQDSGNTIYF
>NA|TRBV9|NA|TRBJ1-2
TGTGCCAGCAGGCCCAGGGGAAGCTTTTATGGCTACACCTTC
CASRPRGSFYGYTF
>NA|TRBV5-4|TRBD2|TRBJ2-3
TGTGCCAGCAGCTTGGACCTAGCGGGGGCTGGAGATACGCAGTATTTT
CASSLDLAGAGDTQYF
>NA|TRBV6-6|NA|TRBJ1-2
TGTGCCAGCAGTTACCCGACAGGTGCCTATGGCTACACCTTC
CASSYPTGAYGYTF
>NA|TRBV4-3|TRBD2|TRBJ2-3
TGCGCCAGCAGCCAAGATCTACTGACTAGCGGAGCGGGAGATACGCAGTATTTT
CASSQDLLTSGAGDTQYF
>NA|TRBV11-2|NA|TRBJ2-5
TGTGCCAGCAGCTTAGATGGGGAGCCCCTAGAGACCCAGTACTTC
CASSLDGEPLETQYF
>NA|TRBV6-5|NA|TRBJ2-7
TGTGCCAGCAGTACCCGCCTGGGCAGGTACGAGCAGTACTTC
CASSTRLGRYEQYF
>few|TRBV3-1/TRBV3-2|TRBD2|TRBJ2-2
TGTGCCAGCAGCCCCTCGGGACTAGCGGACGGGGAGCTGTTTTTT
CASSPSGLADGELFF
>NA|TRBV5-1|NA|TRBJ1-4
TGCGCCAGCAGCTTGGGGGACACATCAACTAATGAAAAACTGTTTTTT
CASSLGDTSTNEKLFF
>NA|TRBV5-1|TRBD1|TRBJ1-2
TGCGCCAGCAGCGGGTCGACAGGGAGGTTGGATGGCTACACCTTC
CASSGSTGRLDGYTF
>NA|TRBV5-6|NA|TRBJ1-4
TGTGCCAGCAGCAAAGTCGGAAAACTGTTTTTT
CASSKVGKLFF
>NA|TRBV4-2|TRBD2|TRBJ2-3
TGTGCCAGCAGCCAAGCGGGGGGGACCACAGATACGCAGTATTTT
CASSQAGGTTDTQYF
>NA|TRBV5-1|NA|TRBJ2-1
TGCGCCAGCAGCCTCACGGTTACCTACAATGAGCAGTTCTTC
CASSLTVTYNEQFF
>once|TRBV7-2|TRBD2|TRBJ2-1
TGTGCCAGCAACGACCCGGGACTAGCGGGGGGAGGGGATGAGCAGTTCTTC
CASNDPGLAGGGDEQFF
>NA|TRBV18|TRBD1|TRBJ1-4
TGTGCCAGCTCACCAGGTCAGGGGGCTAATGAAAAACTGTTTTTT
CASSPGQGANEKLFF
>NA|TRBV6-5|NA|TRBJ2-2
TGTGCCAGCAGCGCTCTCCCGGCGAACACCGGGGAGCTGTTTTTT
CASSALPANTGELFF
>once|TRBV19|TRBD1|TRBJ1-2
TGTGCCAGTAATCCGGTCAGGACAGGCGAAAACTATGGCTACACCTTC
CASNPVRTGENYGYTF
>NA|TRBV5-1|TRBD1|TRBJ2-7
TGCGCCAGCAGCTTAGGGACAGGGGTTAGCTACGAGCAGTACTTC
CASSLGTGVSYEQYF
>NA|TRBV5-1|TRBD1|TRBJ2-5
TGCGCCAGCAGCTTGGTGGCAGGGGGTTACGAGACCCAGTACTTC
CASSLVAGGYETQYF
>NA|TRBV27|NA|TRBJ1-2
TGTGCCAGCAGTTTAGCAGGGGTGTATGGCTACACCTTC
CASSLAGVYGYTF
>NA|TRBV7-2|NA|TRBJ1-1
TGTGCCAGCAGCTTAGCGTCGAAGAGGGCTGAAGCTTTCTTT
CASSLASKRAEAFF
>NA|TRBV24-1|TRBD1|TRBJ2-3
TGTGCCACCAGTCCCGGGACAGGGAGCACAGATACGCAGTATTTT
CATSPGTGSTDTQYF
>NA|TRBV3-1/TRBV3-2|NA|TRBJ1-2
TGTGCCAGCAGCCAAGTACTTTATGGCTACACCTTC
CASSQVLYGYTF
>NA|TRBV9|TRBD2|TRBJ2-3
TGTGCCAGCAGCGAAGGGGCGGGGGGACCGACTAGCGGGAGGGCCCAAGGAGATACGCAGTATTTT
CASSEGAGGPTSGRAQGDTQYF
>NA|TRBV30|TRBD1|TRBJ1-5
TGTGCCTGGAGTGTACAGGGGGGTCAGCCCCAGCATTTT
CAWSVQGGQPQHF
>NA|TRBV19|NA|TRBJ2-3
TGTGCCAGTAGTATCCCGGCAGGATTCACAGATACGCAGTATTTT
CASSIPAGFTDTQYF
>NA|TRBV5-1|NA|TRBJ1-4
TGCGCCAGCAGCTTGGCGGAGGCAGCTAATGAAAAACTGTTTTTT
CASSLAEAANEKLFF
>few|TRBV5-1|TRBD1|TRBJ1-5
TGCGCCAGCAGCCTGACAGGGGGCGGTGAGCCCCAGCATTTT
CASSLTGGGEPQHF